The 23 T cell receptor beta chains reported below all come from one sample, sequenced in a study of cytomegalovirus exposure and HLA in healthy donors. PCR used 60 Vbeta primers and 13 Jbeta primers. Method: immunoSEQ multiplex PCR; TCRdb's copy keeps in-frame clones and lacks some. The data hold about 110,000 clones, with more than 70% observed a single time. The sample taken for sequencing was PBMCs. These receptors all come from a man in his late teens or twenties in good health and CMV-seronegative.

The rearrangement links TRBV13 to TRBJ2-5; 10 bases map to TRBD1. The J call may be wrong; the DNA end is better matched by TRBJ2-7. The CDR3 contains 16 residues. Germline CDR1 and CDR2: PRHDT and FYEKMQ (reference sequence). This CDR3 reads CASSFRTGGHFYEQYF. The CDR3 DNA sequence: TGTGCCAGCAGCTTTCGGACAGGGGGACACTTCTACGAGCAGTACTTC.

V usage is TRBV7-2 and J usage is TRBJ2-2; 7 positions agree with TRBD1. J gave up 7 bases and V 5 bases, and 7 bases lay outside the gene matches. Germline V gene data show CDR1 as SGHTA and CDR2 as FQGNSA. This CDR3 comprises 14 residues. The chain's CDR3 is CASSIRQGHGELFF. CDR3 in DNA: TGTGCCAGCAGCATAAGACAGGGACACGGGGAGCTGTTTTTT.

This clone has a handful of counts. The chain joins TRBV5-4 to TRBJ1-3, with a weak D call TRBD1 (6 bases). The V gene lost 1 base and the J gene lost 0 bases, with 11 bases spanning the gap. Germline CDR1 and CDR2: SGHNT and YYREEE (reference sequence). The CDR3 has 16 residues. The CDR3 here is CASSLPGTSSGNTIYF. CDR3 nucleotides: TGTGCCAGCAGCTTGCCGGGGACATCCTCTGGAAACACCATATATTTT.

V is TRBV6-6 and J is TRBJ1-2; 8 bases are shared with TRBD1. The V gene end was trimmed by 6 bases and the J gene end by 8 bases; junction bases not matched to a gene: 5. The germline V gene has CDR1 MNHNY and CDR2 SVGAGI (reference sequence). The CDR3 spans 12 residues. CDR3: CASSPDRVGYTF. Written as DNA, the CDR3 is TGTGCCAGCAGCCCGGACAGGGTGGGCTACACCTTC.

This clone turned up a few times. The chain couples TRBV19 to TRBJ2-6; D might be TRBD2 (5 bases). The CDR3 contains 13 residues. The V gene lost 8 bases and the J gene lost 4 bases, with 9 bases spanning the gap. Looked up from germline, CDR1 is LNHDA and CDR2 is SQIVND (reference sequence). CDR3 coding DNA: TGTGCCAGTCGTCCGGGGGGGGCCAACGTCCTGACTTTC. Amino acid sequence: CASRPGGANVLTF.

Comments on this clone: Mismatch with germline at one junction end may stem from a read error. The rearrangement joins TRBV19 to TRBJ2-2, with 7 bases matching TRBD2. The CDR3 sequence is 16 residues long. Germline V gene lookup returns CDR1 LNHDA and CDR2 SQIVND (reference sequence). Here the CDR3 reads CASSIGAGVNAGELFF. CDR3 DNA: TGTGCCAGTAGTATAGGGGCGGGGGTGAACGCCGGGGAGCTGTTTTTT.

The V call is TRBV10-2, the J call TRBJ1-4; D unclear. Germline assignment: CDR1 WSHSY and CDR2 SAAADI. Trimming took 0 bases from V and 10 from J, leaving 6 bases between them. The CDR3 spans 12 residues. The CDR3 DNA reads TGCGCCAGCAGTGAGTCAGGCGGAAAACTGTTTTTT. It translates to CASSESGGKLFF.

This clone was recorded a few times. The gene calls are TRBV6-5 and TRBJ2-7; TRBD2 aligns across 7 bases. V shed 8 bases and J 6 bases; nucleotides not matched to a gene: 4. CDR3 length equals 11 residues. Germline V gives CDR1 MNHEY, CDR2 SVGAGI. Written as DNA, the CDR3 is TGTGCCAGCCAGCGGGGCCTCGAGCAGTACTTC. Its protein is CASQRGLEQYF.

The genes are TRBV14 and TRBJ2-1; 8 nucleotides match TRBD1. The trim removed 4 bases at V and 1 base at J, leaving 3 bases unmatched. The CDR3 has 15 residues. CDR1 is SGHDN and CDR2 is FVKESK in the germline V gene. The CDR3, as DNA: TGTGCCAGCAGCCGGAGGACAGGGTCCTACAATGAGCAGTTCTTC. This translates into CASSRRTGSYNEQFF.

The rearrangement joins TRBV5-1 to TRBJ2-5; 13 bases align to TRBD2. In germline, CDR1 is SGHRS, CDR2 YFSETQ. The CDR3 is made up of 16 amino acids. Germline trimming cut 5 bases from V and 6 bases from J; bases unmatched to any gene: 10. The CDR3 nucleotides are TGCGCCAGCAGGCCAACTAGCGGGGGGGTTCCTCAGACCCAGTACTTC. Translation: CASRPTSGGVPQTQYF.

The J gene is TRBJ2-7, the V gene TRBV5-4; 9 positions match TRBD1. The J segment lost 6 bases and the V segment lost 3 bases, leaving 10 bases of the junction unmatched. The V gene's germline CDR1 is SGHNT and CDR2 YYREEE (reference sequence). The CDR3 covers 15 residues. The CDR3 reads CASSSRQGVIGEQYF. The CDR3 region has the DNA TGTGCCAGCAGCTCACGACAGGGGGTAATTGGCGAGCAGTACTTC.

The V and J genes are TRBV5-1 and TRBJ2-7; a possible D gene is TRBD2 (7 bases). The CDR3 runs 14 residues. Germline lookup yields CDR1 SGHRS and CDR2 YFSETQ. Trimming took 5 bases from V and 3 from J, leaving 15 bases between them. The CDR3 coding sequence is TGCGCCAGCAGGGGGGGGGCCGCGTACTACGAGCAGTACTTC. Its translation: CASRGGAAYYEQYF.

The rearrangement joins TRBV4-3 to TRBJ2-4, with 8 bases identical to TRBD2. The CDR3 is 16 amino acids. The junction had 11 bases not matched to a gene; V was cut back by 4 bases and J by 6 bases. The germline V gene encodes CDR1 LGHNA and CDR2 YSLEER. The CDR3 DNA reads as TGCGCCAGCAGCCGAAGAGGACTAGCAGAGGCAAACATTCAGTACTTC. Its translation is CASSRRGLAEANIQYF.

Only one count was recorded for this clone. The chain recombines TRBV15 with TRBJ1-5, with D tentatively TRBD1 (6 bases). This CDR3 comprises 18 residues. The germline V gene encodes CDR1 LNHNV and CDR2 YYDKDF (reference sequence). The V and J ends lost 0 bases and 1 base respectively, with 16 bases between them. The CDR3 protein is CATSRDRVTGTSNQPQHF. The DNA for the CDR3 is TGTGCCACCAGCAGAGATAGGGTGACAGGCACCAGCAATCAGCCCCAGCATTTT.

The chain employs TRBV7-3 and TRBJ2-3; 7 nucleotides line up with TRBD1. This CDR3 is 16 amino acids long. Germline-derived CDR1 and CDR2 are SGHTA and FQGTGA. With 1 base clipped from V and 2 bases from J, the junction kept 6 bases outside the gene matches. The CDR3 DNA reads as TGTGCCAGCAGCTTAATAGGGGGCACTACCACAGATACGCAGTATTTT. It specifies CASSLIGGTTTDTQYF.

The rearrangement uses TRBV4-2 and TRBJ2-3, with 11 bases fitting TRBD2. Germline V CDR1 and CDR2: LGHNA, YNFKEQ. The CDR3 spans 15 residues. With 2 bases clipped from V and 6 bases from J, the junction kept 4 bases outside the gene matches. The CDR3 loop reads CASSQPSGGPDTQYF. The CDR3 DNA reads as TGTGCCAGCAGCCAACCTAGCGGGGGGCCCGATACGCAGTATTTT.

This clone was seen a handful of times. V gene TRBV7-9 combines with J gene TRBJ2-7; D perhaps matches TRBD1 (6 bases). Between the trimmed V and J ends, which lost 5 bases and 3 bases, there was a span of 20 bases. Germline V gene data show CDR1 as SEHNR and CDR2 as FQNEAQ (reference sequence). CDR3 length: 16 amino acids. The CDR3 coding sequence is TGTGCCAGCAGCCCCAGGACAGAGGAACAGCTCTACGAGCAGTACTTC. Protein product: CASSPRTEEQLYEQYF.

The chain joins TRBV6-5 to TRBJ2-7; 9 bases fit TRBD1. Germline V gene sequence: CDR1 MNHEY, CDR2 SVGAGI. V lost 6 bases to trimming and J lost 3 bases; unmatched junction nucleotides: 9. The CDR3 length is 15 residues. DNA for the CDR3: TGTGCCAGCAGAGCACAGGGGGCGCGGGGCTACGAGCAGTACTTC. Its protein product is CASRAQGARGYEQYF.

J is TRBJ2-3 and V is TRBV4-2; 14 bases fit TRBD2. After removal of 0 bases from V and 0 bases from J, the junction contained 8 bases not matched to a gene. CDR1 is LGHNA and CDR2 is YNFKEQ in the germline V gene. The CDR3 length is 20 residues. CDR3 amino acids: CASSQDIGTSGGSSTDTQYF. CDR3 sequence (DNA): TGTGCCAGCAGCCAAGATATAGGGACTAGCGGGGGATCTAGCACAGATACGCAGTATTTT.

This clone was recorded once. This rearrangement joins TRBV27 to TRBJ2-3, with 13 bases that match TRBD2. The V segment lost 5 bases and the J segment 0 bases; nucleotides outside the gene matches: 8. CDR1 MNHEY and CDR2 SMNVEV come from the germline V gene (reference sequence). The CDR3 spans 18 residues. This chain's CDR3 is CASSITSGLAGSTDTQYF. CDR3 nucleotide sequence: TGTGCCAGCAGTATCACTTCGGGACTAGCGGGGAGCACAGATACGCAGTATTTT.

This chain uses TRBV2 with TRBJ2-3, with 13 bases matching TRBD2. The CDR3 has 17 residues. The J segment lost 4 bases and the V segment lost 8 bases, leaving 12 bases of the junction unmatched. Germline loops: CDR1 SNHLY, CDR2 FYNNEI. DNA for the CDR3: TGTGCCAGCTGTGGGACTAGCGGGGAATTCGAGCCAGATACGCAGTATTTT. Protein: CASCGTSGEFEPDTQYF.

The rearrangement joins TRBV5-6 to TRBJ1-2, with D tentatively TRBD1 (5 bases). This CDR3 has 12 amino acids. Between the trimmed V and J ends, which lost 3 bases and 6 bases, there was a span of 9 bases. CDR1 and CDR2 (germline): SGHDT, YYEEEE. CDR3 region: CASSSSGNGYTF. In nucleotides, the CDR3 is TGTGCCAGCAGCTCGTCAGGGAATGGCTACACCTTC. Variable domain in full (rest from reference TRBV5-6 and TRBJ1-2): DAGVTQSPTHLIKTRGQQVTLRCSPKSGHDTVSWYQQALGQGPQFIFQYYEEEERQRGNFPDRFSGHQFPNYSSELNVNALLLGDSALYLCASSSSGNGYTFGSGTRLTVV.

The DNA of the CDR3 is TGTGCCAGCGGGCTAAGGGGGAATCAGCCCCAGCATTTT. Amino acids: CASGLRGNQPQHF. V gene TRBV7-2 combines with J gene TRBJ1-5, with D perhaps matching TRBD1 (6 bases). CDR1 SGHTA and CDR2 FQGNSA come from the germline V gene. Trimming cost V 8 bases and J 4 bases, with 12 bases left between them. The CDR3 has 13 residues.